This record covers a single T cell receptor beta chain. Antigen specificity is unknown. Time point specified: persistent/refractory GD, antithyroid drugs over 5 years with positive TRAb. After RNA was extracted from PBMCs, the TCR library was made from it. According to the study, TCR beta libraries were built with iRepertoire HTBI primers and CDR3-region Arm-PCR. From the multiplex PCR reads, TCRdb called clonotypes with MiXCR, one entry per CDR3 protein. This sample has 500,000 to 700,000 distinct CDR3 sequences, with about 32% found just once. This sample is drawn from a study of regulatory T cells in long-lasting Graves disease. Findings and limits, study-wide: Researchers examined only peripheral blood and not thyroid tissue. Lower TCR diversity characterized persistent Graves' patients relative to newly diagnosed patients.

The TCR comes from a female donor with Graves disease. The source material was peripheral blood mononuclear cells (PBMCs), sampled when the disease was refractory, from a patient treated with antithyroid drugs.

As DNA, the CDR3 is TGTGCCACCAGTGAAGCCGGGACAGGGGCTGGCTACACCTTC. Its protein is CATSEAGTGAGYTF. The chain has TRBV24-1 and TRBJ1-2, with 10 bases that match TRBD1. The V gene's germline CDR1 is KGHDR and CDR2 SFDVKD. The CDR3 is 14 residues long. After removal of 4 bases from V and 7 bases from J, the junction contained 5 bases not matched to a gene.